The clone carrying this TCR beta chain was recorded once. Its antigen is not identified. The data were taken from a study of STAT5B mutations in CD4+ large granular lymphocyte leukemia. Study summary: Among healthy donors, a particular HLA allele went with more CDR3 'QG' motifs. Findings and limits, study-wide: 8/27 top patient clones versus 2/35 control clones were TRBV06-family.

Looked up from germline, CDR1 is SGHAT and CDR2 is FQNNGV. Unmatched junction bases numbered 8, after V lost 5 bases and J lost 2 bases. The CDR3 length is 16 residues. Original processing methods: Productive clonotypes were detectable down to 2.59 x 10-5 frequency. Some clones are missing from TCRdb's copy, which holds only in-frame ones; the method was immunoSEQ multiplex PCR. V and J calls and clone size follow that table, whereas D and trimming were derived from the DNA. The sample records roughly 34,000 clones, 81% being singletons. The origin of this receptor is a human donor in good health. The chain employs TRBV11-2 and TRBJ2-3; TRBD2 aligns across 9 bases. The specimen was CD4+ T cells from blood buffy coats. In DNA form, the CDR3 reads TGTGCCAGCAGCCCTCGAGCGGGAGGTTCCACAGATACGCAGTATTTT. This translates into CASSPRAGGSTDTQYF.